A single sample gave rise to the 31 T cell receptor beta chains below, sequenced in a study of blood T cell repertoires in COVID-19. Generated by immunoSEQ multiplex PCR, the TCRdb table keeps only in-frame clones and is missing some. The repertoire has 200,000 or so clones, around 84% of them found once; the top ten carry less than 15%. The specimen sequenced was peripheral blood. The receptors originated from a human donor in a cohort sampled during active COVID-19.

V usage is TRBV18 and J usage is TRBJ2-7, with 7 nucleotides matching TRBD1. CDR1 is KGHSH and CDR2 is LQKENI in the germline V gene. V lost 5 bases, J lost 3 bases, and 4 bases stayed unmatched. The CDR3 is 13 residues long. CDR3 sequence reads: CASSVYRGYEQYF. Here the CDR3 DNA reads TGTGCCAGCTCAGTTTACAGGGGCTACGAGCAGTACTTC. The full variable domain, in which reference TRBV18 and TRBJ2-7 provide the parts outside the CDR3, is NAGVMQNPRHLVRRRGQEARLRCSPMKGHSHVYWYRQLPEEGLKFMVYLQKENIIDESGMPKERFSAEFPKEGPSILRIQQVVRGDSAAYFCASSVYRGYEQYFGPGTRLTVT.

The chain employs TRBV12-5 and TRBJ2-5, with 8 bases matching TRBD2. The V segment lost 0 bases and the J segment 2 bases; nucleotides outside the gene matches: 11. The CDR3 extends over 18 amino acids. The germline gives CDR1 LGHNT, CDR2 FRNRAP. The CDR3 is CASGLVSSGSGVQETQYF. CDR3 coding DNA: TGTGCTAGTGGTTTGGTATCGAGCGGGAGTGGGGTTCAAGAGACCCAGTACTTC.

The CDR3 loop is CSVEDRGTGQETQYF. The CDR3 nucleotides are TGCAGCGTTGAAGATCGGGGGACAGGTCAAGAGACCCAGTACTTC. V gene TRBV29-1 combines with J gene TRBJ2-5; 8 bases are a match to TRBD1. CDR1 and CDR2 (germline): SQVTM, ANQGSEA. After removal of 0 bases from V and 2 bases from J, the junction contained 5 bases not matched to a gene. This CDR3 has 15 amino acids.

The sample holds one count of this clone. The CDR3 region is CASSQGRARGEKLFF. For the CDR3, the DNA is TGCGCCAGCAGCCAAGGGCGGGCGCGGGGTGAAAAACTGTTTTTT. The rearrangement joins TRBV4-1 to TRBJ1-4; unclear D gene. Trimming pared 1 base from V and 7 bases from J, leaving 13 bases between. The germline V gene encodes CDR1 MGHRA and CDR2 YSYEKL. The CDR3 is 15 residues long.

The rearrangement joins TRBV19 to TRBJ2-1; no clear D. This CDR3 comprises 11 residues. The germline V gene encodes CDR1 LNHDA and CDR2 SQIVND (reference sequence). V was pared by 3 bases and J by 7 bases, with 4 bases between. In DNA, the CDR3 is TGTGCCAGTAGTATGCGAAATGAGCAGTTCTTC. Translated: CASSMRNEQFF. Together with reference TRBV19 and TRBJ2-1, the CDR3 gives the full variable domain: DGGITQSPKYLFRKEGQNVTLSCEQNLNHDAMYWYRQDPGQGLRLIYYSQIVNDFQKGDIAEGYSVSREKKESFPLTVTSAQKNPTAFYLCASSMRNEQFFGPGTRLTVL.

The chain is built from TRBV2 and TRBJ2-1, with D possibly being TRBD1 (5 bases). Trimming removed 1 base from V and 10 bases from J, with 14 bases in between. Looked up from germline, CDR1 is SNHLY and CDR2 is FYNNEI. The CDR3 runs 14 residues. CDR3 nucleotides: TGTGCCAGCAGTGAAGTGGGCAGGGCTGCGGAGCAGTTCTTC. Its translation: CASSEVGRAAEQFF. The variable domain in full, with the rest retrieved from reference TRBV2 and TRBJ2-1, is EPEVTQTPSHQVTQMGQEVILRCVPISNHLYFYWYRQILGQKVEFLVSFYNNEISEKSEIFDDQFSVERPDGSNFTLKIRSTKLEDSAMYFCASSEVGRAAEQFFGPGTRLTVL.

The chain links TRBV4-1 to TRBJ1-5, with 9 bases lining up with TRBD1. This CDR3 has 16 residues. Germline CDR1 and CDR2: MGHRA and YSYEKL. The J segment lost 1 base and the V segment lost 4 bases, leaving 5 bases of the junction unmatched. The CDR3 reads CASSRQGQGSNQPQHF. CDR3 DNA sequence: TGCGCCAGCAGCCGTCAAGGACAGGGGAGCAATCAGCCCCAGCATTTT.

V and J are TRBV27 and TRBJ2-7, with 11 bases identical to TRBD2. Germline V gene lookup returns CDR1 MNHEY and CDR2 SMNVEV (reference sequence). J lost 2 bases, V lost 3 bases, and 6 bases had no gene match. The CDR3 length is 16 residues. The CDR3 DNA follows: TGTGCCAGCAGTTTTGTTCCGGGACTAGCGGCCTACGAGCAGTACTTC. This translates into CASSFVPGLAAYEQYF.

The chain has TRBV5-4 and TRBJ2-7; D possibly corresponds to TRBD1 (6 bases). The CDR3 is 12 residues long. Per germline, CDR1 SGHNT and CDR2 YYREEE (reference sequence). The V end lost 0 bases, the J end lost 6 bases, and 7 bases lay between the germline ends. CDR3 coding DNA: TGTGCCAGCAGCTTGGGGGGGCGCGAGCAGTACTTC. Translating gives CASSLGGREQYF.

The genes are TRBV7-2 and TRBJ1-5; D may be TRBD1 (6 bases). CDR1 and CDR2 from the germline V gene are SGHTA and FQGNSA. V was clipped by 5 bases and J by 4 bases, with 15 bases between them. There are 15 residues in the CDR3. CDR3 in DNA: TGTGCCAGCAGCACGCAGACAGGCCAGAATCAGCCCCAGCATTTT. It codes for CASSTQTGQNQPQHF.

In this sample, this clone turned up once. The chain employs TRBV25-1 and TRBJ2-7, with TRBD1 as a possible D gene (6 bases). Trimming shortened V by 4 bases and J by 9 bases, and 10 bases separated the two germline ends. Germline values: CDR1 MGHDK, CDR2 SYGVNS. CDR3 length: 11 residues. DNA of the CDR3: TGTGCCAGCAGTGTACAGGGCTGGCAGTACTTC. Translated, it gives CASSVQGWQYF.

This sequence joins TRBV5-1 and TRBJ1-1, with TRBD1 identical over 8 bases. J lost 4 bases, V lost 4 bases, and 3 bases had no gene match. This CDR3 is 13 amino acids long. CDR1 and CDR2 (germline): SGHRS, YFSETQ. The CDR3, as DNA: TGCGCCAGCAGCCTACAGGGGGGCACTGAAGCTTTCTTT. It translates to CASSLQGGTEAFF.

The chain joins TRBV11-2 to TRBJ1-3, with D tentatively TRBD1 (5 bases). Germline V gene lookup returns CDR1 SGHAT and CDR2 FQNNGV. The V gene lost 5 bases and the J gene lost 0 bases, with 8 bases spanning the gap. The CDR3 consists of 14 residues. For the CDR3, the DNA is TGTGCCAGCAGCCGGGACTACTCTGGAAACACCATATATTTT. Translating it yields CASSRDYSGNTIYF.

This chain connects TRBV28 to TRBJ2-7, with TRBD2 identical over 7 bases. This CDR3 region has 14 residues. V lost 4 bases and J lost 5; bases outside the gene matches: 8. Germline assignment: CDR1 MDHEN and CDR2 SYDVKM. CDR3 in DNA: TGTGCCAGCAGTTCCCCCGGGACTATAGACGAGCAGTACTTC. It yields the protein CASSSPGTIDEQYF. The full variable domain, in which reference TRBV28 and TRBJ2-7 provide the parts outside the CDR3, is DVKVTQSSRYLVKRTGEKVFLECVQDMDHENMFWYRQDPGLGLRLIYFSYDVKMKEKGDIPEGYSVSREKKERFSLILESASTNQTSMYLCASSSPGTIDEQYFGPGTRLTVT.

The chain couples TRBV19 to TRBJ2-1, with TRBD1 as a possible D gene (6 bases). Germline lookup yields CDR1 LNHDA and CDR2 SQIVND (reference sequence). V was cut by 5 bases and J by 7 bases, with 15 bases left in between. The CDR3 extends over 14 amino acids. For the CDR3, the DNA is TGTGCCAGTAGTCCAAGGGGGAAGGGGAATGAGCAGTTCTTC. Translating gives CASSPRGKGNEQFF.

For the CDR3, the DNA is TGTGCCAGCAGCCACAACCCTTCAAGCTCTGGAAACACCATATATTTT. Translating gives CASSHNPSSSGNTIYF. V usage is TRBV7-2 and J usage is TRBJ1-3; D gene unclear. Trimming took off 5 bases at V and 0 bases at J, with 14 bases between the two ends. The CDR3 covers 16 residues. Germline V gene sequence: CDR1 SGHTA, CDR2 FQGNSA. The entire variable domain, with the rest obtained from reference TRBV7-2 and TRBJ1-3, is as follows: GAGVSQSPSNKVTEKGKDVELRCDPISGHTALYWYRQSLGQGLEFLIYFQGNSAPDKSGLPSDRFSAERTGGSVSTLTIQRTQQEDSAVYLCASSHNPSSSGNTIYFGEGSWLTVV.

The gene calls are TRBV4-1 and TRBJ1-2; 7 bases are shared with TRBD1. CDR1 and CDR2 (germline): MGHRA, YSYEKL. J lost 10 bases, V lost 3 bases, and 5 bases had no gene match. The CDR3 length is 12 residues. The CDR3 spells CASSHAGQYYTF. CDR3 coding DNA: TGCGCCAGCAGCCACGCGGGACAGTACTACACCTTC.

This clone was recorded once. The chain recombines TRBV30 with TRBJ2-3; TRBD1 aligns across 9 bases. From germline, CDR1 is GTSNPN and CDR2 SVGIG (reference sequence). V trimming: 4 bases; J trimming: 4 bases; junction bases outside the gene matches: 6. This CDR3 is 14 amino acids long. This CDR3 is CAWTPGQGSDTQYF. The DNA of the CDR3 is TGTGCCTGGACTCCGGGACAGGGATCAGATACGCAGTATTTT. The full variable domain, rest sourced from reference TRBV30 and TRBJ2-3, is SQTIHQWPATLVQPVGSPLSLECTVEGTSNPNLYWYRQAAGRGLQLLFYSVGIGQISSEVPQNLSASRPQDRQFILSSKKLLLSDSGFYLCAWTPGQGSDTQYFGPGTRLTVL.

This chain joins TRBV14 and TRBJ1-2, with unresolved D. CDR1 and CDR2 from the germline V gene are SGHDN and FVKESK. This CDR3 spans 13 amino acids. The ends were cut back, 4 bases at V and 3 bases at J, with 9 bases in the middle. The CDR3 DNA follows: TGTGCCAGCAGCCCCCAACCGGACTATGGCTACACCTTC. This translates into CASSPQPDYGYTF.

The chain couples TRBV5-1 to TRBJ2-3, with D perhaps TRBD2 (6 bases). CDR3 length equals 14 residues. The germline CDR1 and CDR2 sequences are SGHRS and YFSETQ. Trimming pared 0 bases from V and 4 bases from J, leaving 9 bases between. The CDR3 coding sequence is TGCGCCAGCAGCTTGGGCGGGGTTGCAGATACGCAGTATTTT. Translating it yields CASSLGGVADTQYF.

The chain carries TRBV28 and TRBJ2-1; 7 bases are shared with TRBD2. Germline V gives CDR1 MDHEN, CDR2 SYDVKM. J gave up 0 bases and V 6 bases, and 11 bases lay outside the gene matches. The CDR3 extends over 17 amino acids. Here the CDR3 reads CASSSAREGPSYNEQFF. The CDR3 region has the DNA TGTGCCAGCAGCTCCGCCAGGGAGGGCCCCTCCTACAATGAGCAGTTCTTC.

The V gene is TRBV2, the J gene TRBJ1-2; D perhaps matches TRBD1 (5 bases). Trimming removed 6 bases from V and 1 base from J, with 9 bases in between. The CDR3 is 13 amino acids. Germline V CDR1 and CDR2: SNHLY, FYNNEI. CDR3 amino acids: CASRVDSNYGYTF. CDR3 coding DNA: TGTGCCAGCAGGGTTGACAGTAACTATGGCTACACCTTC.

This chain uses TRBV28 with TRBJ1-1; no clear D. The CDR3 length is 12 residues. Between the trimmed V and J ends, which lost 6 bases and 1 base, there was a span of 6 bases. CDR1 and CDR2 (germline): MDHEN, SYDVKM. The CDR3 here is CASRRGNTEAFF. CDR3 DNA: TGTGCCAGCAGGCGGGGGAACACTGAAGCTTTCTTT.

This clone turned up a few times. The CDR3 DNA follows: TGTGCCAGCAGCCGAAGGGGGCATGACAATTCACCCCTCCACTTT. The encoded protein is CASSRRGHDNSPLHF. The chain combines TRBV13 with TRBJ1-6, with 7 bases lining up with TRBD1. With 5 bases clipped from V and 7 bases from J, the junction kept 8 bases outside the gene matches. The CDR3 length is 15 residues. Germline CDR1 reads PRHDT; CDR2 reads FYEKMQ (reference sequence). The whole variable domain, remainder taken from reference TRBV13 and TRBJ1-6, is AAGVIQSPRHLIKEKRETATLKCYPIPRHDTVYWYQQGPGQDPQFLISFYEKMQSDKGSIPDRFSAQQFSDYHSELNMSSLELGDSALYFCASSRRGHDNSPLHFGNGTRLTVT.

The J gene is TRBJ2-5, the V gene TRBV27; D remains ambiguous. Looked up from germline, CDR1 is MNHEY and CDR2 is SMNVEV (reference sequence). This CDR3 is 13 amino acids long. The V and J ends lost 4 bases and 0 bases respectively, with 6 bases between them. The DNA for the CDR3 is TGTGCCAGCAGTTCCCACTACCAAGAGACCCAGTACTTC. Protein product: CASSSHYQETQYF.

V gene TRBV6-4 combines with J gene TRBJ1-3, with TRBD1 as a possible D gene (6 bases). The length of the CDR3 is 15 residues. V lost 2 bases, J lost 4 bases, and 12 bases lay in between. Germline lookup yields CDR1 MRHNA and CDR2 SNTAGT. The CDR3 DNA reads as TGTGCCAGCAGTGACGGGGGGGCGCAGGGAAACACCATATATTTT. This sequence encodes CASSDGGAQGNTIYF.

This clone came up a few times. V is TRBV28 and J is TRBJ2-7; D perhaps matches TRBD1 (5 bases). The germline gives CDR1 MDHEN, CDR2 SYDVKM. Deletions cut 8 bases from V and 0 bases from J, with 20 bases between. The CDR3 covers 16 residues. CDR3 bases: TGTGCCAGCTTTAATCCCAGGGATGGATTCTCCTACGAGCAGTACTTC. Protein: CASFNPRDGFSYEQYF.

The genes are TRBV5-1 and TRBJ1-4, with D unclear. Germline CDR1 reads SGHRS; CDR2 reads YFSETQ. The CDR3 is 12 amino acids. Trimming stripped 4 bases from V and 7 bases from J, with 8 bases between. The CDR3 sequence is CASSPPSEKLFF. CDR3 bases: TGCGCCAGCAGCCCACCGAGTGAAAAACTGTTTTTT.

The V call is TRBV19, the J call TRBJ1-5; D gene ambiguous. Germline assignment: CDR1 LNHDA and CDR2 SQIVND (reference sequence). V lost 1 base to trimming and J lost 4 bases, with 11 bases between them. The CDR3 sequence is 15 residues long. In nucleotides, the CDR3 is TGTGCCAGTAGTATAGCTCGGGAGGTTAATCAGCCCCAGCATTTT. Amino acids: CASSIAREVNQPQHF.

This clone has only one observation. This chain uses TRBV5-4 with TRBJ1-2; the D gene is possibly TRBD1 (6 bases). Trimming took 3 bases from V and 6 from J, leaving 12 bases between them. Per germline, CDR1 SGHNT and CDR2 YYREEE (reference sequence). This CDR3 is 13 amino acids long. CDR3 amino acids: CASSWGTPDGYTF. In DNA form, the CDR3 reads TGTGCCAGCAGCTGGGGGACACCTGATGGCTACACCTTC.

This clone showed up just a few times. V is TRBV2 and J is TRBJ1-2; 8 bases are a match to TRBD1. Trimming took 6 bases from V and 5 from J; bases not matched to a gene: 8. Germline-derived CDR1 and CDR2 are SNHLY and FYNNEI. The CDR3 is 14 residues long. Written as DNA, the CDR3 is TGTGCCAGCAGGGACAGGGCTTCCATTTATGGCTACACCTTC. This encodes CASRDRASIYGYTF.